The 22 T cell receptor beta chains given below trace back to one sample, sequenced in a study of CD8 T cells in ankylosing spondylitis. MiXCR was run by TCRdb on the 5' RACE reads, yielding one entry per CDR3 protein. The sample holds about 450,000 distinct CDR3 sequences, approximately 26% seen once. These receptors lack a known antigen. Study observations and caveats: A motif of seven or eight highly homologous TCR beta variants was seen as apparently characteristic of ankylosing spondylitis blood.

Material: blood, either unsorted or a sorted T cell fraction (not recorded which). The source is a male donor with ankylosing spondylitis.

V usage is TRBV20-1 and J usage is TRBJ2-3, with D tentatively TRBD2 (5 bases). Germline CDR1 DFQATT, CDR2 SNEGSKA (reference sequence). V was clipped by 0 bases and J by 4 bases, with 14 bases between them. CDR3 length equals 15 residues. Here the CDR3 DNA reads TGCAGTGCTAGAGATGGGAGTCCCCCCCCAGATACGCAGTATTTT. Translated: CSARDGSPPPDTQYF.

This clonotype was observed a few times. J is TRBJ2-7 and V is TRBV5-1; D is possibly TRBD1 (6 bases). The CDR3 totals 17 residues. V was shortened by 0 bases and J by 3 bases, with 19 bases between the two germline ends. Germline V gene data show CDR1 as SGHRS and CDR2 as YFSETQ. The CDR3 DNA reads TGCGCCAGCAGCTTGGGCGGACAGTCCAACCGGGGCTACGAGCAGTACTTC. It translates to CASSLGGQSNRGYEQYF.

A few counts support this clonotype. The genes are TRBV12-3 or TRBV12-4 and TRBJ2-2; a possible D gene is TRBD1 (6 bases). Trimming stripped 8 bases from V and 1 base from J, with 11 bases between. The CDR3 has 14 amino acids. Here the CDR3 reads CASGPTGNTGELFF. The CDR3 DNA reads TGTGCCAGCGGCCCGACAGGGAACACCGGGGAGCTGTTTTTT.

V gene TRBV20-1 combines with J gene TRBJ1-1, with no clear D. V was clipped by 3 bases and J by 3 bases, with 11 bases between them. The CDR3 is 13 residues long. Germline V gene lookup returns CDR1 DFQATT and CDR2 SNEGSKA (reference sequence). The CDR3 DNA reads TGCAGTGCTAGCCACGGCGGTCACACTGAAGCTTTCTTT. Translation: CSASHGGHTEAFF.

The chain has TRBV3-1 and TRBJ2-1, with 12 bases aligning to TRBD2. The CDR3 runs 16 residues. V lost 4 bases and J lost 7; bases outside the gene matches: 8. Per the germline V gene, CDR1 is LGHDT and CDR2 is YNNKEL (reference sequence). Written as DNA, the CDR3 is TGTGCCAGCAGCCCCCGGACTAGCGGGAATGGGAATGAGCAGTTCTTC. Protein sequence: CASSPRTSGNGNEQFF.

This rearrangement joins TRBV20-1 to TRBJ2-3; 7 bases line up with TRBD2. Trimming at V came to 3 bases and at J to 3 bases, leaving 6 bases not matched to a gene. Germline V gene lookup returns CDR1 DFQATT and CDR2 SNEGSKA (reference sequence). This CDR3 comprises 14 residues. Here the CDR3 DNA reads TGCAGTGCTAGTGCGGGAGTTCTGACAGATACGCAGTATTTT. Protein sequence: CSASAGVLTDTQYF.

The table lists this clonotype with a few counts. The chain has TRBV5-1 and TRBJ2-7, with a weak D call TRBD1 (6 bases). The CDR3 sequence is 16 residues long. Germline V gives CDR1 SGHRS, CDR2 YFSETQ. Between the trimmed V and J ends, which lost 8 bases and 3 bases, there was a span of 24 bases. CDR3 DNA: TGCGCCAGACCGCGAAACAGGGTAGTAATCCGCTACGAGCAGTACGTC. Its protein is CARPRNRVVIRYEQYV.

The chain carries TRBV7-9 and TRBJ1-1; TRBD1 aligns across 7 bases. This CDR3 spans 12 amino acids. Unmatched junction bases numbered 2, after V lost 3 bases and J lost 7 bases. Germline lookup yields CDR1 SEHNR and CDR2 FQNEAQ (reference sequence). The CDR3 DNA sequence: TGTGCCAGCAGCTTTTACAGGGGTGAAGCTTTCTTT. Protein product: CASSFYRGEAFF.

This clonotype was observed many times. The chain employs TRBV6-2 or TRBV6-3 and TRBJ2-1; 14 positions agree with TRBD2. The germline V gene encodes CDR1 MNHEY and CDR2 SVGEGT. J lost 0 bases, V lost 6 bases, and 4 bases had no gene match. The length of the CDR3 is 17 residues. The DNA for the CDR3 is TGTGCCAGCAGCCGGACTAGCGGGAGGAGCTCCTACAATGAGCAGTTCTTC. It encodes CASSRTSGRSSYNEQFF.

The gene calls are TRBV28 and TRBJ1-2, with D perhaps matching TRBD1 (5 bases). The CDR3 loop spans 13 amino acids. Trimming took off 3 bases at V and 8 bases at J, with 13 bases between the two ends. Germline CDR1 reads MDHEN; CDR2 reads SYDVKM. DNA of the CDR3: TGTGCCAGCAGTTTCTTCCAGGGTGGGGGCTACACCTTC. It yields the protein CASSFFQGGGYTF.

This clonotype was counted between two and nine times. This chain joins TRBV2 and TRBJ2-1; the match to TRBD2 covers 12 bases. V lost 1 base to trimming and J lost 7 bases; unmatched junction nucleotides: 2. Germline CDR1 and CDR2: SNHLY and FYNNEI. The CDR3 consists of 15 residues. For the CDR3, the DNA is TGTGCCAGCAGTGAAGAAACTAGCGGGAGGAATGAGCAGTTCTTC. Residues: CASSEETSGRNEQFF.

This clonotype was detected once. The chain uses TRBV5-1 and TRBJ2-5, with 10 bases aligning to TRBD2. V gave up 6 bases and J gave up 1 base; unmatched junction bases: 0. Germline V gene lookup returns CDR1 SGHRS and CDR2 YFSETQ. The CDR3 sequence is 13 residues long. The CDR3 here is CASKREGQETQYF. CDR3 nucleotides: TGCGCCAGCAAGCGGGAGGGCCAAGAGACCCAGTACTTC.

The chain is built from TRBV5-6 and TRBJ2-3; TRBD2 aligns across 12 bases. The germline V gene encodes CDR1 SGHDT and CDR2 YYEEEE. V shed 3 bases and J 5 bases; nucleotides not matched to a gene: 4. The CDR3 spans 15 residues. The CDR3: CASSSGLAGLDTQYF. In DNA form, the CDR3 reads TGTGCCAGCAGCTCGGGACTAGCGGGTTTAGATACGCAGTATTTT.

This clonotype has a handful of counts. The rearrangement uses TRBV20-1 and TRBJ2-3; the D call may be TRBD1 or TRBD2 (5 bases each). Trimming took off 6 bases at V and 7 bases at J, with 17 bases between the two ends. Germline V gene lookup returns CDR1 DFQATT and CDR2 SNEGSKA (reference sequence). The CDR3 covers 13 residues. CDR3 sequence: CSANNGDLNTQYF. The CDR3 DNA reads TGCAGTGCAAACAATGGGGACCTTAATACGCAGTATTTT.

The chain combines TRBV19 with TRBJ1-5; D gene ambiguous. The germline V gene has CDR1 LNHDA and CDR2 SQIVND (reference sequence). The CDR3 totals 14 residues. V dropped 3 bases and J dropped 4 bases, with 10 bases sitting between them. The CDR3 loop reads CASSMYLRNQPQHF. For the CDR3, the DNA is TGTGCCAGTAGTATGTACCTTCGGAATCAGCCCCAGCATTTT.

This clonotype was counted only a few times. This sequence joins TRBV18 and TRBJ1-1; 7 nucleotides agree with TRBD1. The CDR3 loop spans 15 amino acids. From germline, CDR1 is KGHSH and CDR2 LQKENI. V dropped 4 bases and J dropped 6; count of bases not matched to a gene: 11. Written as DNA, the CDR3 is TGTGCCAGCTCACACCGACAGGGTCAACTCGCTGAAGCTTTCTTT. It translates to CASSHRQGQLAEAFF.

The gene calls are TRBV20-1 and TRBJ2-5; 8 bases are a match to TRBD2. The CDR3 is 13 residues long. Germline CDR1 reads DFQATT; CDR2 reads SNEGSKA (reference sequence). V shed 5 bases, J shed 0 bases, and the junction held 2 bases outside the gene matches. In nucleotides, the CDR3 is TGCAGTGCTGCGACTAGCGACCAAGAGACCCAGTACTTC. This gives the protein CSAATSDQETQYF.

The chain has TRBV7-8 and TRBJ2-7, with D maybe TRBD2 (5 bases). Germline lookup yields CDR1 SGHVS and CDR2 FQNEAQ. The CDR3 is 13 residues long. V was clipped by 3 bases and J by 5 bases, with 11 bases between them. CDR3 protein: CASSFYTGDEQYV. CDR3 nucleotide sequence: TGTGCCAGCAGCTTTTATACCGGGGACGAGCAGTACGTC.

This clonotype was counted ten times or more. The chain employs TRBV20-1 and TRBJ2-7; no reliable D call. The CDR3 covers 15 residues. Between the trimmed V and J ends, which lost 5 bases and 0 bases, there was a span of 17 bases. Germline CDR1 and CDR2: DFQATT and SNEGSKA (reference sequence). CDR3 nucleotide sequence: TGCAGTGCTCCGAACCCTGGGTATTCCTCCTACGAGCAGTACTTC. Its protein is CSAPNPGYSSYEQYF.

The rearrangement joins TRBV18 to TRBJ1-2; D is undetermined. CDR1 KGHSH and CDR2 LQKENI come from the germline V gene. V dropped 2 bases and J dropped 4 bases, with 20 bases sitting between them. The CDR3 consists of 17 residues. DNA for the CDR3: TGTGCCAGCTCACCAACACAAACTTCACCTGCCACCTATGGCTACACCTTC. It specifies CASSPTQTSPATYGYTF.

The V and J genes are TRBV20-1 and TRBJ1-1; D perhaps matches TRBD1 (5 bases). CDR1 DFQATT and CDR2 SNEGSKA come from the germline V gene (reference sequence). V was cut by 6 bases and J by 5 bases, with 13 bases left in between. The length of the CDR3 is 12 residues. The CDR3 spells CSATDTGTEAFF. In DNA, the CDR3 is TGCAGTGCCACGGACACCGGGACTGAAGCTTTCTTT.

The table lists this clonotype with a few counts. The chain uses TRBV3-1 and TRBJ2-1; D not resolved. The CDR3 loop spans 14 amino acids. Per the germline V gene, CDR1 is LGHDT and CDR2 is YNNKEL (reference sequence). Deletions cut 0 bases from V and 9 bases from J, with 12 bases between. The CDR3 protein is CASSQDSIYGEQFF. CDR3 sequence (DNA): TGTGCCAGCAGCCAAGATAGTATTTATGGTGAGCAGTTCTTC.